Listed below are T cell receptor beta chains from one sample, sequenced in a study of cytomegalovirus exposure and HLA in healthy donors. Profiling relied on immunoSEQ multiplex PCR, and the TCRdb table lists in-frame clones only, not all of them. The sample shows about 160,000 clones, roughly 86% of them seen only once. Sequencing was carried out using PBMCs. These receptors originate from a woman younger than 30 in good health and CMV-seropositive. The CDR3 runs from the conserved cysteine through the conserved F or W. Fields, in order: clone size, J gene, V gene, CDR3 length, D gene, CDR3 protein, CDR3 DNA. D genes are given only for firm matches. The size of a clone is reported for some rows only, either as once, few or many, or as a class for expanded clones.

clone_size: .
j_call: TRBJ2-2
v_call: TRBV7-3
cdr3_length: 14
d_call: TRBD1
cdr3_aa: CASSLTGGSGELFF
cdr3_nt: TGTGCCAGCAGCTTAACAGGGGGCTCCGGGGAGCTGTTTTTT

clone_size: .
j_call: TRBJ2-3
v_call: TRBV7-2
cdr3_length: 14
d_call: .
cdr3_aa: CASSLVGAADTQYF
cdr3_nt: TGTGCCAGCAGCTTAGTCGGAGCAGCAGATACGCAGTATTTT

clone_size: .
j_call: TRBJ2-4
v_call: TRBV4-1
cdr3_length: 16
d_call: .
cdr3_aa: CASSLLGTAFKNIQYF
cdr3_nt: TGCGCCAGCAGTCTTCTAGGGACTGCCTTTAAAAACATTCAGTACTTC

clone_size: .
j_call: TRBJ2-7
v_call: TRBV21-1
cdr3_length: 14
d_call: .
cdr3_aa: CASIPTSGTYEQYF
cdr3_nt: TGTGCCAGCATTCCGACTAGCGGAACCTACGAGCAGTACTTC

clone_size: .
j_call: TRBJ2-7
v_call: TRBV27
cdr3_length: 14
d_call: TRBD1
cdr3_aa: CASSLYRGVYEQYF
cdr3_nt: TGTGCCAGCAGTTTATACAGGGGAGTCTACGAGCAGTACTTC

clone_size: .
j_call: TRBJ2-1
v_call: TRBV9
cdr3_length: 15
d_call: TRBD2
cdr3_aa: CASSVEREWGSEQFF
cdr3_nt: TGTGCCAGCAGCGTCGAGCGGGAGTGGGGGAGTGAGCAGTTCTTC

clone_size: .
j_call: TRBJ1-1
v_call: TRBV6-5
cdr3_length: 14
d_call: TRBD1
cdr3_aa: CASSNRDRNTEAFF
cdr3_nt: TGTGCCAGCAGTAACCGGGACAGGAACACTGAAGCTTTCTTT

clone_size: .
j_call: TRBJ2-7
v_call: TRBV2
cdr3_length: 13
d_call: TRBD1
cdr3_aa: CASSGTGGDEQYF
cdr3_nt: TGTGCCAGCAGTGGGACAGGGGGCGACGAGCAGTACTTC

clone_size: .
j_call: TRBJ2-3
v_call: TRBV5-1
cdr3_length: 14
d_call: .
cdr3_aa: CASSGLESTDTQYF
cdr3_nt: TGCGCCAGCAGCGGACTGGAGAGCACAGATACGCAGTATTTT

clone_size: .
j_call: TRBJ2-3
v_call: TRBV10-3
cdr3_length: 18
d_call: TRBD1
cdr3_aa: CAISESRDRVIGTDTQYF
cdr3_nt: TGTGCCATCAGTGAGTCACGGGACAGGGTCATCGGCACAGATACGCAGTATTTT

clone_size: once
j_call: TRBJ2-2
v_call: TRBV19
cdr3_length: 14
d_call: TRBD2
cdr3_aa: CAGAVAGGTGELFF
cdr3_nt: TGTGCCGGGGCTGTAGCGGGAGGGACCGGGGAGCTGTTTTTT

clone_size: .
j_call: TRBJ1-1
v_call: TRBV29-1
cdr3_length: 12
d_call: .
cdr3_aa: CSVEMGGTEAFF
cdr3_nt: TGCAGCGTTGAAATGGGGGGCACTGAAGCTTTCTTT

clone_size: .
j_call: TRBJ2-1
v_call: TRBV7-3
cdr3_length: 13
d_call: TRBD1
cdr3_aa: CASSPGGWNEQFF
cdr3_nt: TGTGCCAGCAGCCCAGGGGGCTGGAATGAGCAGTTCTTC

clone_size: .
j_call: TRBJ2-5
v_call: TRBV5-4
cdr3_length: 14
d_call: .
cdr3_aa: CASSLEAGQETQYF
cdr3_nt: TGTGCCAGCAGCTTGGAAGCGGGCCAGGAGACCCAGTACTTC

clone_size: .
j_call: TRBJ1-2
v_call: TRBV19
cdr3_length: 13
d_call: TRBD1
cdr3_aa: CASSISPGGGYTF
cdr3_nt: TGTGCCAGTAGTATATCTCCAGGGGGTGGCTACACCTTC

clone_size: .
j_call: TRBJ2-1
v_call: TRBV11-1
cdr3_length: 14
d_call: TRBD2
cdr3_aa: CASSPGTSVNEQFF
cdr3_nt: TGTGCCAGCAGCCCCGGGACTAGCGTCAATGAGCAGTTCTTC

clone_size: .
j_call: TRBJ1-2
v_call: TRBV7-7
cdr3_length: 15
d_call: TRBD1
cdr3_aa: CASSFLDRGDYGYTF
cdr3_nt: TGTGCTAGCAGCTTCCTCGACAGGGGGGACTATGGCTACACCTTC

clone_size: .
j_call: TRBJ1-1
v_call: TRBV25-1
cdr3_length: 14
d_call: .
cdr3_aa: CASSDATRNTEAFF
cdr3_nt: TGTGCCAGCAGTGACGCCACACGAAACACTGAAGCTTTCTTT

clone_size: .
j_call: TRBJ2-7
v_call: TRBV7-2
cdr3_length: 16
d_call: .
cdr3_aa: CASSLEGAPTPYEQYF
cdr3_nt: TGTGCCAGCAGCTTAGAAGGGGCCCCAACTCCCTACGAGCAGTACTTC

clone_size: .
j_call: TRBJ2-1
v_call: TRBV4-3
cdr3_length: 16
d_call: TRBD2
cdr3_aa: CASSLSPGTSPNEQFF
cdr3_nt: TGCGCCAGCAGCCTCAGTCCCGGGACTAGCCCCAATGAGCAGTTCTTC

clone_size: .
j_call: TRBJ2-1
v_call: TRBV30
cdr3_length: 14
d_call: .
cdr3_aa: CAWIRSSSYNEQFF
cdr3_nt: TGTGCCTGGATAAGGTCTAGCTCCTACAATGAGCAGTTCTTC

clone_size: .
j_call: TRBJ1-3
v_call: TRBV9
cdr3_length: 13
d_call: .
cdr3_aa: CASSVANQNTIYF
cdr3_nt: TGTGCCAGCAGCGTAGCGAATCAGAACACCATATATTTT

clone_size: .
j_call: TRBJ2-5
v_call: TRBV5-5
cdr3_length: 14
d_call: .
cdr3_aa: CASSLGRGYGTQYF
cdr3_nt: TGTGCCAGCAGCTTGGGTCGGGGTTATGGGACCCAGTACTTC

clone_size: .
j_call: TRBJ1-4
v_call: TRBV15
cdr3_length: 16
d_call: TRBD1
cdr3_aa: CATSRDGTAGNEKLFF
cdr3_nt: TGTGCCACCAGCAGAGACGGGACAGCCGGTAATGAAAAACTGTTTTTT

clone_size: few
j_call: TRBJ1-2
v_call: TRBV29-1
cdr3_length: 13
d_call: .
cdr3_aa: CSVEGTANYGYTF
cdr3_nt: TGCAGCGTTGAAGGGACAGCAAACTATGGCTACACCTTC

clone_size: .
j_call: TRBJ2-1
v_call: TRBV7-6
cdr3_length: 16
d_call: TRBD2
cdr3_aa: CASSFSGRASYNEQFF
cdr3_nt: TGTGCCAGCAGCTTTAGCGGGAGGGCCTCCTACAATGAGCAGTTCTTC

clone_size: .
j_call: TRBJ2-3
v_call: TRBV19
cdr3_length: 15
d_call: .
cdr3_aa: CASSRLVPGTDTQYF
cdr3_nt: TGTGCCAGTAGTCGACTAGTACCAGGCACAGATACGCAGTATTTT

clone_size: .
j_call: TRBJ2-7
v_call: TRBV7-9
cdr3_length: 16
d_call: TRBD2
cdr3_aa: CASSPIGSGIPYEQYF
cdr3_nt: TGTGCCAGCAGCCCCATAGGTAGCGGGATCCCCTACGAGCAGTACTTC

clone_size: .
j_call: TRBJ2-5
v_call: TRBV27
cdr3_length: 11
d_call: .
cdr3_aa: CASSSGLTQYF
cdr3_nt: TGTGCCAGCAGTTCCGGACTTACCCAGTACTTC

clone_size: .
j_call: TRBJ2-5
v_call: TRBV5-1
cdr3_length: 14
d_call: .
cdr3_aa: CASRVAGTQETQYF
cdr3_nt: TGCGCCAGCAGAGTAGCCGGGACTCAAGAGACCCAGTACTTC

clone_size: .
j_call: TRBJ2-1
v_call: TRBV20-1
cdr3_length: 11
d_call: .
cdr3_aa: CSAGDSEGQFF
cdr3_nt: TGCAGTGCTGGGGACTCGGAGGGGCAGTTCTTC

clone_size: once
j_call: TRBJ2-7
v_call: TRBV15
cdr3_length: 23
d_call: TRBD2
cdr3_aa: CATSRDYTSGGDKVSPQSYEQYF
cdr3_nt: TGTGCCACCAGCAGAGATTATACTAGCGGAGGGGACAAAGTGTCACCCCAGTCCTACGAGCAGTACTTC

clone_size: .
j_call: TRBJ1-5
v_call: TRBV5-1
cdr3_length: 15
d_call: .
cdr3_aa: CASSLDSGFNQPQHF
cdr3_nt: TGCGCCAGCAGCTTGGACTCCGGTTTCAATCAGCCCCAGCATTTT